The 27 T cell receptor beta chains presented below share a single source sample, sequenced in a study of T cells in Graves' hyperthyroidism and ophthalmopathy (dated by TCRdb to between 2017 and 2020). Libraries came from multiplex PCR. The run used an Illumina HiSeq 2000. TCR beta CDR3 regions were amplified from RNA transcripts. The first round of RT-PCR for the TCR CDR3 was performed with the HTBI primer set and the Qiagen OneStep RT-PCR kit. TCRdb trimmed public reads at Q25 via fastp, called clones via MiXCR and kept in-frame beta chains. Entries are consolidated by CDR3 protein sequence, retaining the most common genes and DNA. The sample includes roughly 150,000 distinct CDR3 sequences, with 9.4% observed a single time. Of the sample, 22% is held by the ten largest clones. Sequencing used blood. The receptor set was obtained from a woman younger than 35 with Graves' hyperthyroidism that later progressed to Graves' ophthalmopathy.

Many counts were recorded for this clonotype. The chain combines TRBV27 with TRBJ2-7; 10 bases match TRBD2. The CDR3 loop spans 13 amino acids. Germline V lookup: CDR1 MNHEY, CDR2 SMNVEV (reference sequence). The trim removed 2 bases at V and 5 bases at J, leaving 0 bases unmatched. CDR3 residues: CASSLLAGDEQYF. The CDR3 nucleotides read TGTGCCAGCAGTTTACTAGCGGGAGACGAGCAGTACTTC.

This clonotype was detected only a few times. Its ends do not fully match the called genes, so a read error is possible. CDR3 bases: TGCAGTGCTAGAGATGGGGCTAGCCTGAGCTCCTACAATGAACAGTTCTTC. This encodes CSARDGASLSSYNEQFF. This sequence joins TRBV20-1 and TRBJ2-1, with D possibly called TRBD1 or TRBD2 (5 bases each). CDR1 and CDR2 (germline): DFQATT, SNEGSKA (reference sequence). The CDR3 has 17 amino acids.

V gene TRBV19 combines with J gene TRBJ2-7, with unresolved D. CDR1 and CDR2 from the germline V gene are LNHDA and SQIVND (reference sequence). V was pared by 3 bases and J by 6 bases, with 15 bases between. CDR3 length: 14 amino acids. CDR3 in DNA: TGTGCCAGTAGTATCGGCACCTTCCCCGGCGAGCAGTACTTC. Its protein product is CASSIGTFPGEQYF.

The table lists this clonotype with many counts. This chain connects TRBV29-1 to TRBJ1-2; D is possibly TRBD1 (5 bases). The CDR3 runs 13 residues. Germline CDR1 SQVTM, CDR2 ANQGSEA. The germline V and J ends were trimmed by 0 bases and 5 bases, with 10 bases remaining between them. CDR3 bases: TGCAGCGTTGAAGACACCAGGGTATATGGCTACACCTTC. Encoded protein: CSVEDTRVYGYTF.

This clonotype was recorded many times. CDR3 residues: CASSINSGPLHF. CDR3 DNA sequence: TGTGCCAGTAGTATAAACAGCGGACCCCTCCACTTT. The J gene is TRBJ1-6, the V gene TRBV19; D ambiguous. CDR1 and CDR2 from the germline V gene are LNHDA and SQIVND (reference sequence). This CDR3 region has 12 residues. The V end lost 2 bases, the J end lost 12 bases, and 8 bases lay between the germline ends.

This clonotype was picked up many times. The chain is built from TRBV7-9 and TRBJ1-1; D remains ambiguous. This CDR3 comprises 13 residues. Per germline, CDR1 SEHNR and CDR2 FQNEAQ (reference sequence). V dropped 2 bases and J dropped 7 bases, with 11 bases sitting between them. CDR3 DNA: TGTGCCAGCAGCTTAAGTGTAGCGCTTGAAGCTTTCTTT. Translated, it gives CASSLSVALEAFF.

The chain links TRBV9 to TRBJ1-2, with 8 bases that match TRBD1. The junction had 6 bases not matched to a gene; V was cut back by 3 bases and J by 5 bases. The germline V gene encodes CDR1 SGDLS and CDR2 YYNGEE. The CDR3 is made up of 14 amino acids. CDR3: CASSASDRAYGYTF. The CDR3 coding sequence is TGTGCCAGCAGCGCATCGGACAGGGCGTATGGCTACACCTTC.

This clonotype appeared many times. J is TRBJ1-5 and V is TRBV15; D gene uncertain. The CDR3 consists of 13 residues. Germline values: CDR1 LNHNV, CDR2 YYDKDF (reference sequence). Trimming took 4 bases from V and 1 from J, leaving 5 bases between them. The CDR3 loop reads CATSKGSNQPQHF. The CDR3 coding sequence is TGTGCCACCAGCAAAGGAAGCAATCAGCCCCAGCATTTT.

This clonotype came up many times. This rearrangement joins TRBV20-1 to TRBJ1-2, with 8 bases fitting TRBD1. Germline V gene lookup returns CDR1 DFQATT and CDR2 SNEGSKA (reference sequence). V was clipped by 6 bases and J by 9 bases; unmatched bases: 9. The CDR3 runs to 12 residues. The CDR3 DNA sequence: TGCAGTGCGGACCCAGGGGGCCTTAGCTACACCTTC. This translates into CSADPGGLSYTF.

In this sample, this clonotype turned up many times. V and J are TRBV7-9 and TRBJ1-4, with no clear D. V lost 5 bases, J lost 0 bases, and 10 bases lay in between. Germline CDR1 and CDR2: SEHNR and FQNEAQ (reference sequence). The CDR3 runs to 15 residues. CDR3 in DNA: TGTGCCAGCAGCCCCCCCGGGGCAACTAATGAAAAACTGTTTTTT. Encoded protein: CASSPPGATNEKLFF.

This chain uses TRBV4-1 with TRBJ2-2; D gene uncertain. The CDR3 totals 16 residues. V was cut by 4 bases and J by 0 bases, with 12 bases left in between. Germline V gene sequence: CDR1 MGHRA, CDR2 YSYEKL. The CDR3 here is CASSPRANANTGELFF. The CDR3, as DNA: TGCGCCAGCAGCCCTCGTGCTAACGCGAACACCGGGGAGCTGTTTTTT.

Ten or more counts support this clonotype. This chain joins TRBV2 and TRBJ1-4; a weak D match, TRBD1 (5 bases). CDR1 SNHLY and CDR2 FYNNEI come from the germline V gene. This CDR3 has 17 amino acids. Trimming took 2 bases from V and 0 from J, leaving 13 bases between them. The CDR3 DNA follows: TGTGCCAGCAGTGAACGAAAGGGGATTGCAACTAATGAAAAACTGTTTTTT. Translation: CASSERKGIATNEKLFF. Full variable domain (outside the CDR3, taken from reference TRBV2 and TRBJ1-4): EPEVTQTPSHQVTQMGQEVILRCVPISNHLYFYWYRQILGQKVEFLVSFYNNEISEKSEIFDDQFSVERPDGSNFTLKIRSTKLEDSAMYFCASSERKGIATNEKLFFGSGTQLSVL.

This clonotype has a count of ten or more. CDR3 loop: CASSVQGGNTEAFF. The CDR3 region has the DNA TGTGCCAGCAGCGTCCAGGGTGGGAACACTGAAGCTTTCTTT. The V call is TRBV11-2, the J call TRBJ1-1, with D tentatively TRBD1 (5 bases). From germline, CDR1 is SGHAT and CDR2 FQNNGV. Trimming cost V 5 bases and J 1 base, with 11 bases left between them. The CDR3 runs 14 residues.

This rearrangement joins TRBV30 to TRBJ1-3; D unresolved. Germline-derived CDR1 and CDR2 are GTSNPN and SVGIG (reference sequence). The V end lost 5 bases, the J end lost 0 bases, and 11 bases lay between the germline ends. This CDR3 has 14 residues. CDR3 sequence reads: CAWSPASSGNTIYF. In DNA, the CDR3 is TGTGCCTGGTCTCCCGCAAGCTCTGGAAACACCATATATTTT.

This clonotype was detected ten times or more. The chain combines TRBV27 with TRBJ2-7, with 8 bases identical to TRBD1. J lost 4 bases, V lost 7 bases, and 6 bases had no gene match. Germline values: CDR1 MNHEY, CDR2 SMNVEV (reference sequence). CDR3 size: 13 residues. This CDR3 reads CASKRQGAYEQYF. The CDR3 DNA is TGTGCCAGCAAACGCCAGGGGGCGTACGAGCAGTACTTC.

At least ten counts were recorded for this clonotype. The V call is TRBV7-2, the J call TRBJ2-1; no firm D call. CDR1 is SGHTA, CDR2 FQGNSA, per germline. V dropped 6 bases and J dropped 8 bases, with 8 bases sitting between them. CDR3 length: 11 residues. CDR3 loop: CASRLVDEQFF. CDR3 nucleotides: TGTGCCAGCAGGTTGGTCGATGAGCAGTTCTTC.

This clonotype was detected only a few times. The chain joins TRBV28 to TRBJ1-2; 7 bases align to TRBD1. This CDR3 contains 13 residues. CDR1 and CDR2 (germline): MDHEN, SYDVKM. V was clipped by 3 bases and J by 8 bases; unmatched bases: 6. DNA for the CDR3: TGTGCCAGCAGTTTGAGGGGGCTGGGAGGCTACACCTTC. Its translation is CASSLRGLGGYTF.

This clonotype has at least ten counts. This chain connects TRBV7-8 to TRBJ1-1; no definite D call. Per the germline V gene, CDR1 is SGHVS and CDR2 is FQNEAQ. V was pared by 6 bases and J by 1 base, with 21 bases between. The CDR3 is 17 residues long. This CDR3 reads CASSKARRGVGNTEAFF. Here the CDR3 DNA reads TGTGCCAGCAGTAAGGCCAGGAGAGGAGTCGGGAACACTGAAGCTTTCTTT.

This clonotype was counted between two and nine times. V is TRBV6-2 or TRBV6-3 and J is TRBJ2-5; 7 bases are a match to TRBD2. The CDR3 is made up of 15 amino acids. Trimming at V came to 6 bases and at J to 4 bases, leaving 11 bases not matched to a gene. Germline V gives CDR1 MNHEY, CDR2 SVGEGT. The CDR3 DNA is TGTGCCAGCAGCTATGAGCGGGGCCGGGGAGAGACCCAGTACTTC. The encoded protein is CASSYERGRGETQYF.

This clonotype was picked up many times. The chain has TRBV20-1 and TRBJ2-3; 9 bases match TRBD2. Germline values: CDR1 DFQATT, CDR2 SNEGSKA (reference sequence). The junction had 11 bases not matched to a gene; V was cut back by 0 bases and J by 10 bases. The CDR3 covers 15 residues. CDR3 nucleotide sequence: TGCAGTGCTAGAGATGTTGGGATAGCGGGAGTGGCGCAGTATTTT. This gives the protein CSARDVGIAGVAQYF.

The V call is TRBV7-8, the J call TRBJ2-7; D perhaps matches TRBD2 (6 bases). The CDR3 is 13 amino acids. The V gene's germline CDR1 is SGHVS and CDR2 FQNEAQ. With 7 bases removed from V and 0 bases from J, the gap between germline ends came to 10 bases. For the CDR3, the DNA is TGTGCCAGCACCGGGACTTACTCCTACGAGCAGTACTTC. Amino acid sequence: CASTGTYSYEQYF. The full variable domain, its missing parts supplied by reference TRBV7-8 and TRBJ2-7, is GAGVSQSPRYKVAKRGQDVALRCDPISGHVSLFWYQQALGQGPEFLTYFQNEAQLDKSGLPSDRFFAERPEGSVSTLKIQRTQQEDSAVYLCASTGTYSYEQYFGPGTRLTVT.

This clonotype was seen a few times. The V gene is TRBV20-1, the J gene TRBJ2-5; D is perhaps TRBD2 (7 bases). The CDR3 is 15 residues long. The V end was cut by 0 bases, the J end by 5 bases, with 16 bases between. CDR1 and CDR2 from the germline V gene are DFQATT and SNEGSKA (reference sequence). The CDR3 protein is CSARDKGGVVETQYF. The DNA for the CDR3 is TGCAGTGCTAGAGATAAGGGGGGGGTGGTTGAGACCCAGTACTTC.

Many counts were recorded for this clonotype. This sequence joins TRBV30 and TRBJ1-1, with D possibly being TRBD1 (6 bases). Germline-derived CDR1 and CDR2 are GTSNPN and SVGIG (reference sequence). This CDR3 is built from 12 residues. Deletions cut 0 bases from V and 8 bases from J, with 10 bases between. The CDR3 here is CAWSVSGVEAFF. In DNA form, the CDR3 reads TGTGCCTGGAGTGTCTCAGGGGTCGAAGCTTTCTTT. The whole variable domain, remainder taken from reference TRBV30 and TRBJ1-1, is SQTIHQWPATLVQPVGSPLSLECTVEGTSNPNLYWYRQAAGRGLQLLFYSVGIGQISSEVPQNLSASRPQDRQFILSSKKLLLSDSGFYLCAWSVSGVEAFFGQGTRLTVV.

This clonotype was found many times. The chain combines TRBV2 with TRBJ2-2; 7 bases are shared with TRBD1. Trimming took 10 bases from V and 0 from J; bases not matched to a gene: 5. Germline CDR1 and CDR2: SNHLY and FYNNEI. This CDR3 region has 14 residues. CDR3 DNA sequence: TGTGCCACTACAGGGGCGACGAACACCGGGGAGCTGTTTTTT. Its translation is CATTGATNTGELFF.

Ten or more counts support this clonotype. The gene calls are TRBV10-3 and TRBJ1-1; a possible D gene is TRBD1 (5 bases). Trimming cost V 10 bases and J 5 bases, with 14 bases left between them. Germline V gene lookup returns CDR1 ENHRY and CDR2 SYGVKD. This CDR3 has 12 residues. CDR3: CATNPGGTEAFF. In DNA, the CDR3 is TGTGCCACTAATCCCGGGGGGACTGAAGCTTTCTTT.

This clonotype appeared many times. V and J are TRBV28 and TRBJ1-5; TRBD1 matches 12 bases. The ends lost 10 bases at V and 7 bases at J; junction bases unmatched: 17. This CDR3 comprises 17 residues. Per the germline V gene, CDR1 is MDHEN and CDR2 is SYDVKM. CDR3 nucleotides: TGTGCCACCCTCACTCGGGACAGGGGGCGCGGGGGCCAGCCCCAGCATTTT. It translates to CATLTRDRGRGGQPQHF.

This clonotype has just a few counts. The V gene is TRBV4-1, the J gene TRBJ2-5, with D perhaps matching TRBD1 (7 bases). There are 17 residues in the CDR3. Trimming removed 2 bases from V and 3 bases from J, with 19 bases in between. CDR1 is MGHRA and CDR2 is YSYEKL in the germline V gene. The CDR3 DNA is TGCGCCAGCAGCCAACCTACACGGACAGGACTAAAAGAGACCCAGTACTTC. It is translated as CASSQPTRTGLKETQYF.